Many counts were recorded for the clone carrying this T cell receptor (beta chain). The antigen remains unidentified. The junction shows a germline mismatch at one end, possibly a read error. The CDR3 is 14 residues long. Germline CDR1 ENHRY, CDR2 SYGVKD. Researchers turned away patients with other autoimmune diseases, uncontrolled infections, pregnancy or lactation. Physicians reached a diagnosis by relying on clinical symptoms, serum thyroxine, TRAb, thyroid ultrasound and orbital computed tomography. Isolation of PBMCs was performed using 8 to 10 ml of fresh peripheral blood. Amplifying from RNA transcripts, the study obtained TCR beta CDR3 regions. HTBI-primed first-round RT-PCR preceded second-round multiplex PCR. Via MiXCR, TCRdb re-called the multiplex PCR reads, giving one row per CDR3 protein. The table has around 670,000 distinct CDR3 sequences, 40% seen once. These data come from a study of Graves' ophthalmopathy and Graves' hyperthyroidism.

Study findings and constraints: Blood contained most expanded thyroid clonotypes exceeding 0.001 frequency.

This chain joins TRBV10-3 and TRBJ1-2; D unclear. The sequence came from an adult man with Graves' ophthalmopathy. The sequenced sample consisted of peripheral blood. The CDR3 sequence: CASSDGRVGYGYTF. The CDR3 bases are TGTGCCAGCAGTGACGGTCGGGTGGGCTATGGCTACACCTTC.